Following are 2 T cell receptor beta chains from one sample sequenced in a study of T cell changes during pregnancy in multiple sclerosis. Sequenced by immunoSEQ multiplex PCR; TCRdb stores in-frame clones only, minus some. The repertoire holds over 7,000 clones, with about 90% as singletons. The input for sequencing was CD8+ T cells from peripheral blood mononuclear cells, taken in the first trimester of pregnancy. The origin of the receptors is a female donor in good health, enrolled as a control in a pregnancy study.

The chain employs TRBV7-9 and TRBJ1-4, with TRBD1 identical over 7 bases. This CDR3 contains 14 residues. Trimming cost V 5 bases and J 8 bases; bases outside gene matches: 8. CDR1 SEHNR and CDR2 FQNEAQ come from the germline V gene (reference sequence). The CDR3 protein is CASSPGTDREKLFF. The CDR3 DNA is TGTGCCAGCAGCCCAGGGACAGATCGAGAAAAACTGTTTTTT. The whole variable domain, remainder taken from reference TRBV7-9 and TRBJ1-4, is DTGVSQNPRHKITKRGQNVTFRCDPISEHNRLYWYRQTLGQGPEFLTYFQNEAQLEKSRLLSDRFSAERPKGSFSTLEIQRTEQGDSAMYLCASSPGTDREKLFFGSGTQLSVL.

The chain recombines TRBV7-9 with TRBJ2-4, with TRBD2 as a possible D gene (6 bases). CDR3 length: 18 residues. The V end lost 1 base, the J end lost 0 bases, and 16 bases lay between the germline ends. Germline V lookup: CDR1 SEHNR, CDR2 FQNEAQ (reference sequence). The CDR3 DNA is TGTGCCAGCAGCTTAGGGGGGGTCGGGGGACTAGCCAAAAACATTCAGTACTTC. Translation: CASSLGGVGGLAKNIQYF.